Sequencing of this TCR beta chain was carried out in a study of blood T cell repertoires in COVID-19. Repertoires were generated with immunoSEQ multiplex PCR, while TCRdb's copy carries only in-frame clones and drops some. The data hold 300,000 or so clones, with around 84% observed a single time. V lost 11 bases and J lost 1, with 12 bases in between. The germline V gene encodes CDR1 MDHEN and CDR2 SYDVKM. This CDR3 region has 13 residues. The origin of this receptor is a woman aged 18 to 35 who had recovered from COVID-19. The rearrangement joins TRBV28 to TRBJ1-3; D is unresolved. Material: PBMCs or T cells enriched from blood (not recorded which). In nucleotides, the CDR3 is TGTGCCCACCAGCGGGGTTCTGGAAACACCATATATTTT. It specifies CAHQRGSGNTIYF.